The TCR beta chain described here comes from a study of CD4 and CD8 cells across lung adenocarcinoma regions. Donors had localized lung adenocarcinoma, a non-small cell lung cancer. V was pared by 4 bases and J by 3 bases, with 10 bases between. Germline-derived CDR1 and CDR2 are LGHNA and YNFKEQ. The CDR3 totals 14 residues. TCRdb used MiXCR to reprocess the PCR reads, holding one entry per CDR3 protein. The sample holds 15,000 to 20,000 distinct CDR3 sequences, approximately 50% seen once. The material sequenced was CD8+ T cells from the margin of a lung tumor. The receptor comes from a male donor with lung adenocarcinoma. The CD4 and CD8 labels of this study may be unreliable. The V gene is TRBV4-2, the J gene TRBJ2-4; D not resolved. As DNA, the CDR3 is TGTGCCAGCAGCCCGGACCCGAACAAAAACATTCAGTACTTC. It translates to CASSPDPNKNIQYF.